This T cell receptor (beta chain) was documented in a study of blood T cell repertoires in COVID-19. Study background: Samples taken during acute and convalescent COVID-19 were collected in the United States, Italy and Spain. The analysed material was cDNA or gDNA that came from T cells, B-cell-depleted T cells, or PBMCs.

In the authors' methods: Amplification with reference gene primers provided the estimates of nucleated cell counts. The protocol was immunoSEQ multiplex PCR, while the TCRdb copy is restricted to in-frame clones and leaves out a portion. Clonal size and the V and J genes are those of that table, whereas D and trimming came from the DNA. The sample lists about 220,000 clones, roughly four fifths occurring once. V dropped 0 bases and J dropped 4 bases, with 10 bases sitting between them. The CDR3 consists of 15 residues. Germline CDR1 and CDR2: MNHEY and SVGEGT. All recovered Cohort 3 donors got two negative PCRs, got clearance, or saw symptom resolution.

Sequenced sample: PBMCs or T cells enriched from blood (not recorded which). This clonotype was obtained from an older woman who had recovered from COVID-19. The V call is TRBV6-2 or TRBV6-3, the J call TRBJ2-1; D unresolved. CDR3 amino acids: CASSYSILRYNEQFF. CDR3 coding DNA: TGTGCCAGCAGTTACTCGATACTTCGGTACAATGAGCAGTTCTTC.